This T cell receptor (beta chain) was obtained from a study of blood T cells in healthy people across ages. Study outcomes and limitations: When set beside aged donors, long-lived donors presented more naive CD4+ cells and higher diversity.

This clonotype occurred a few times. Its matching antigen is unknown. CDR1 is DFQATT and CDR2 is SNEGSKA in the germline V gene (reference sequence). CDR3 length: 16 residues. Germline trimming cut 3 bases from V and 8 bases from J; bases unmatched to any gene: 11. The second PCR ran roughly 7 to 12 cycles with a sample-barcoded 5' primer and J-beta primers. TCRdb reprocessed the 5' RACE reads via MiXCR and lists one record per CDR3 protein. The sample has about 1.6 million distinct CDR3 sequences, approximately 32% seen once. The chain carries TRBV20-1 and TRBJ2-1; 12 bases map to TRBD2. The TCR sequence derives from a woman in her twenties or thirties in good health. The sequenced sample was blood. CDR3: CSASGLAGGPWDEQFF. The DNA for the CDR3 is TGCAGTGCTAGTGGTCTAGCGGGAGGGCCGTGGGATGAGCAGTTCTTC.